The clone carrying this T cell receptor (beta chain) was seen many times. As yet, its antigen is unknown. At one of its ends the junction is not consistent with the germline gene, which may arise from a read error. This specimen comes from a study of breast tumors, draining lymph nodes, adjacent tissues. Study-level results: The data were judged consistent with most tumor T cells coming from lymph node and expanding in tumor.

TCRdb re-called the multiplex PCR reads through MiXCR, storing one row per CDR3 protein. Of 150,000 to 200,000 distinct CDR3 sequences listed, 30% to 35% are singletons. Samples came from axillary lymph nodes draining the breast cancer. The TCR sequence derives from a female donor with breast cancer. Some clones in this sample may be carry-over from other donors' samples. The sequenced sample was axillary lymph node tissue.

The DNA for the CDR3 is TGTGCCACCGGTGACCATACAGGGGGCGACGGATATGGCTACACCTTC. This sequence encodes CATGDHTGGDGYGYTF. The chain combines TRBV24-1 with TRBJ1-2; TRBD1 matches at 9 bases. The CDR3 covers 16 residues. Germline CDR1 and CDR2: KGHDR and SFDVKD.